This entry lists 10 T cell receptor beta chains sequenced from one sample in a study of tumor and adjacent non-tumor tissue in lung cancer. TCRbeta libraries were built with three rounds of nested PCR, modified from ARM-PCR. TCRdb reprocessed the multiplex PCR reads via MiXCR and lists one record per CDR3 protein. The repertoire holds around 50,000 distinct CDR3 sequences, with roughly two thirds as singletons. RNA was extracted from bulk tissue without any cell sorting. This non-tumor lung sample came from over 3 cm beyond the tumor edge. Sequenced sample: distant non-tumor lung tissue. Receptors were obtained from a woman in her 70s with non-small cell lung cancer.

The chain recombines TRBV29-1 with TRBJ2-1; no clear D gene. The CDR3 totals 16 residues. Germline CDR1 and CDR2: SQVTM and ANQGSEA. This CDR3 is CSYDEVGDNTYNEQFF. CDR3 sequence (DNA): TGCAGTTATGATGAAGTGGGTGACAACACCTACAATGAGCAGTTCTTC.

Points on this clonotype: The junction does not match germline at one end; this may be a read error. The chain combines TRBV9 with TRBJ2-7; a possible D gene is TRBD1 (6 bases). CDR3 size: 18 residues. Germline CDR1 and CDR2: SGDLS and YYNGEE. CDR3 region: CARSVDDRRYDLLHEQYF. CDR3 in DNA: TGTGCCAGAAGCGTAGACGACAGGAGGTACGACCTTCTCCACGAGCAGTACTTC. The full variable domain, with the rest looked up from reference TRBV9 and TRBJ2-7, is DSGVTQTPKHLITATGQRVTLRCSPRSGDLSVYWYQQSLDQGLQFLIQYYNGEERAKGNILERFSAQQFPDLHSELNLSSLELGDSALYFCARSVDDRRYDLLHEQYFGPGTRLTVT.

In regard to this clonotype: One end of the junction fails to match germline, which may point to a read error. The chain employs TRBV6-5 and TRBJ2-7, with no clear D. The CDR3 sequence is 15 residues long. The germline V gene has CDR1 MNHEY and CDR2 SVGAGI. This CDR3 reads CASSYSVCQIHEQYF. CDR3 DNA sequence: TGTGCCAGCAGTTACTCGGTCTGCCAGATCCACGAGCAGTATTTC.

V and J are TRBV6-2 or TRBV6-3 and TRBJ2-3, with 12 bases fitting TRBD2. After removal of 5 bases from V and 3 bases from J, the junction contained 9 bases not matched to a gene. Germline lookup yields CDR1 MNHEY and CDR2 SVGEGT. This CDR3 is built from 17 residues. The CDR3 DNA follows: TGTGCCAGCAGTCCCCTTTCTGGACTAGCGGGGACAGATACGCAGTATTTT. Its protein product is CASSPLSGLAGTDTQYF.

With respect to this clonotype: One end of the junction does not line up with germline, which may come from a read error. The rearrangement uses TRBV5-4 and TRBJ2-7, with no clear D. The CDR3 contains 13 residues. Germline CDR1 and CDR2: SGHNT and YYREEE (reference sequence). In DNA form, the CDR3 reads TGTACCAGCAGCTTGGACGGAACCTACGAGCAGTACTTC. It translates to CTSSLDGTYEQYF.

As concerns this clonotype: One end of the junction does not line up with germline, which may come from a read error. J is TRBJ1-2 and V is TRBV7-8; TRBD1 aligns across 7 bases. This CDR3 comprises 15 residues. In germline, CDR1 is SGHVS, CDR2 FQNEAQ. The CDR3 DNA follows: TGTGCCAGCAGCCCCCGGACAGGCAACGCCTATGACTACACCTTC. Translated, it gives CASSPRTGNAYDYTF.

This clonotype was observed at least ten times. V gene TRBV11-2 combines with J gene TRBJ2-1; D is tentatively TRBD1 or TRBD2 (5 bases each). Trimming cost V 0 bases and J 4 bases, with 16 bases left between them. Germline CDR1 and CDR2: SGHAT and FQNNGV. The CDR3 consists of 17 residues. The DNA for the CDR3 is TGTGCCAGCAGCTTAGAGGGGCTTGGGAGCAGATACAATGAGCAGTTCTTC. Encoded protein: CASSLEGLGSRYNEQFF. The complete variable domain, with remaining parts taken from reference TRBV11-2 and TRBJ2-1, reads EAGVAQSPRYKIIEKRQSVAFWCNPISGHATLYWYQQILGQGPKLLIQFQNNGVVDDSQLPKDRFSAERLKGVDSTLKIQPAKLEDSAVYLCASSLEGLGSRYNEQFFGPGTRLTVL.

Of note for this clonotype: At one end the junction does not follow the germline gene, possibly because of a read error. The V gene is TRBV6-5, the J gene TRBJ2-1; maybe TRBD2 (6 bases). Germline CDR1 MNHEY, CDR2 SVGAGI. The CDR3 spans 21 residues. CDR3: CASSPSLTELTGARSHNEQFF. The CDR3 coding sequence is TGTGCCAGCAGTCCCTCCCTCACCGAACTAACGGGAGCGCGCTCCCACAATGAGCAGTTCTTC.

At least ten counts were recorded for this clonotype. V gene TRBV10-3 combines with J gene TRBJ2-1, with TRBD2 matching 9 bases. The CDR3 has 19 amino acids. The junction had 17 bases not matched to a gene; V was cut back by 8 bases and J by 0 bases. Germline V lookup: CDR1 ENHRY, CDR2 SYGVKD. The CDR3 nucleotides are TGTGCCATCTCGACAAAGGTGACTAGCGGATGGAGCTCCTACAATGAGCAGTTCTTC. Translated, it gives CAISTKVTSGWSSYNEQFF.

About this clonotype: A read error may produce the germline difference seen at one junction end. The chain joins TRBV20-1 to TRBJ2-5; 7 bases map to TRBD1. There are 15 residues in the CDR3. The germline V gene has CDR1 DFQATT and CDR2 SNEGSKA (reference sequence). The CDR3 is CSANTTGESWDTQYF. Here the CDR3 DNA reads TGTAGTGCCAATACCACAGGGGAAAGTTGGGATACCCAGTACTTC.